This T cell receptor beta chain is drawn from a study of metastatic and nonmetastatic thyroid tumors. Ahead of thyroid surgery, no patient had received treatment of any kind. TCRdb re-called clones from the PCR reads using MiXCR. Among approximately 12,000 clones, around 21% were seen once, and the ten largest hold approximately 15%. In this sample, this clone turned up once. V lost 5 bases to trimming and J lost 3 bases, with 17 bases between them. Germline V gives CDR1 LGHNA, CDR2 YNFKEQ. The CDR3 is 15 amino acids. This clonotype originated in a female donor with papillary thyroid cancer or a benign thyroid nodule (not recorded which). Some clones in this sample may be carry-over from other donors' samples. J is TRBJ2-7 and V is TRBV4-2, with D possibly matching TRBD2 (6 bases). The sample taken for sequencing was adjacent normal tissue. DNA of the CDR3: TGTGCCAGCAGCAGGGTGGGGACTGGGATCTACGAGCAGTACTTC. Residues: CASSRVGTGIYEQYF.